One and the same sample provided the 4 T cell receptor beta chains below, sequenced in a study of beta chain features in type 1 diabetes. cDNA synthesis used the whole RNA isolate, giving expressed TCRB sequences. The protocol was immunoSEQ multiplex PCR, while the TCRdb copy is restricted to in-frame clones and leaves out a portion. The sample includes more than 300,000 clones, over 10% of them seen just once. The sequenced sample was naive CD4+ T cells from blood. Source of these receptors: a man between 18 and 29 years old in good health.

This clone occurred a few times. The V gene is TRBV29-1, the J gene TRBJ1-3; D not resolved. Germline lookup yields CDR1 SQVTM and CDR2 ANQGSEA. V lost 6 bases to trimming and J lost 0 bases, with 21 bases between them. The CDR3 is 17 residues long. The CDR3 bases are TGCAGCGTAGCAGAAATGGGTCCGAGGTACTCTGGAAACACCATATATTTT. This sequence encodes CSVAEMGPRYSGNTIYF.

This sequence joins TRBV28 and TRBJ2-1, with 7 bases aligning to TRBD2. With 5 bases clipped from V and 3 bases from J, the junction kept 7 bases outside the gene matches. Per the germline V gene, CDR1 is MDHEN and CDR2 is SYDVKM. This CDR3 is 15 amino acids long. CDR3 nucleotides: TGTGCCAGCAGTCTATCAGCGGGGTTCTACAATGAGCAGTTCTTC. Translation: CASSLSAGFYNEQFF.

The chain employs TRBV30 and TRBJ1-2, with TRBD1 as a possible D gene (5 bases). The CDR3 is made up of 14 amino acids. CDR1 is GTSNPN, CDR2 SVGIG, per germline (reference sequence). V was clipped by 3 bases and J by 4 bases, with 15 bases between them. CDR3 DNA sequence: TGTGCCTGGAGCCCCGACAGACTTTCCTATGGCTACACCTTC. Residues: CAWSPDRLSYGYTF.

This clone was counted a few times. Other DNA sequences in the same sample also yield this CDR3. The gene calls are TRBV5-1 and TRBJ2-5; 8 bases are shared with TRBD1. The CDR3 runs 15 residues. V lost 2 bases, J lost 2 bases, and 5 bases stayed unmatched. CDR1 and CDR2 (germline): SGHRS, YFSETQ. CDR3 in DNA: TGCGCCAGCAGCTTAGGACAGGGAGGTCAAGAGACCCAGTACTTC. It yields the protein CASSLGQGGQETQYF.